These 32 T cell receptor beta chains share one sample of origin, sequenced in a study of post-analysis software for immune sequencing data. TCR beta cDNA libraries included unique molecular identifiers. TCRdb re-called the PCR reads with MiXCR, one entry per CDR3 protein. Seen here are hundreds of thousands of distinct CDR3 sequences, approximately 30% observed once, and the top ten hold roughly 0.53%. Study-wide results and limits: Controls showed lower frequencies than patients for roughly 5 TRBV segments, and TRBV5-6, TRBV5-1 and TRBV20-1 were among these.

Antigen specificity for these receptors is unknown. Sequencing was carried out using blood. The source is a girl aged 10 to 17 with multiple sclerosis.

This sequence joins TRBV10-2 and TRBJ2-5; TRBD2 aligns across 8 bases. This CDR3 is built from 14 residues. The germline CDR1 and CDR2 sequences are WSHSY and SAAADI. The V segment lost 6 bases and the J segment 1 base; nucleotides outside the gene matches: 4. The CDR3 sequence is CASRALAAQETQYF. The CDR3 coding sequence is TGCGCCAGCAGAGCACTAGCGGCCCAAGAGACCCAGTACTTC.

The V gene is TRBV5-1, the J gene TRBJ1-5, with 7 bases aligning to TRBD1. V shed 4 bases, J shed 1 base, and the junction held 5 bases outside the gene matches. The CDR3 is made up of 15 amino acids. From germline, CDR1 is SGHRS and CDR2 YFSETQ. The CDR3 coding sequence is TGCGCCAGCAGCGTGACAGGGATCAGCAATCAGCCCCAGCATTTT. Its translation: CASSVTGISNQPQHF.

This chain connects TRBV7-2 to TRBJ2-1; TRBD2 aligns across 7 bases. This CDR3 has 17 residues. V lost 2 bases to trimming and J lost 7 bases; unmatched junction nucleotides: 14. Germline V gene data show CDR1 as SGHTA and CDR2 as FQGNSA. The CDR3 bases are TGTGCCAGCAGCTTAAATAGAGCGGGGTCTACCAGAAATGAGCAGTTCTTC. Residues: CASSLNRAGSTRNEQFF.

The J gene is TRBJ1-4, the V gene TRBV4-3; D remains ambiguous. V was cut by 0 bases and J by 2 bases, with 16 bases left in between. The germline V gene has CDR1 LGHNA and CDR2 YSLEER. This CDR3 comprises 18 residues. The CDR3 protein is CASSQEWWIGSTNEKLFF. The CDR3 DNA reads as TGCGCCAGCAGCCAAGAATGGTGGATAGGATCCACTAATGAAAAACTGTTTTTT.

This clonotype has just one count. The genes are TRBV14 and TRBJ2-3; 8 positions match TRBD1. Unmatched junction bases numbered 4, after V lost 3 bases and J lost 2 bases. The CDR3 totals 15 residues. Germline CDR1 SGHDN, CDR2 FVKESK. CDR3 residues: CASSHTGGLTDTQYF. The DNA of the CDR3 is TGTGCCAGCAGCCATACAGGGGGACTCACAGATACGCAGTATTTT.

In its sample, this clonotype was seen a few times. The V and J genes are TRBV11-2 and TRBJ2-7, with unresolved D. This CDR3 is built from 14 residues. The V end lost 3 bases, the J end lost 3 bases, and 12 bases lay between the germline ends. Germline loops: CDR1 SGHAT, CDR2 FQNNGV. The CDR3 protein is CASSFPGVYYEQYF. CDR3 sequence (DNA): TGTGCCAGCAGCTTCCCGGGCGTCTACTACGAGCAGTACTTC.

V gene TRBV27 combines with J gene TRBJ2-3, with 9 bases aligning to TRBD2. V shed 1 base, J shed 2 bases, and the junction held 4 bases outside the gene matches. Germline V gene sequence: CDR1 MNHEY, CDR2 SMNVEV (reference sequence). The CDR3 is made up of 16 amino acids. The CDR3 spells CASSLYPSGATDTQYF. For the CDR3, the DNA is TGTGCCAGCAGTTTATACCCTAGCGGGGCCACAGATACGCAGTATTTT.

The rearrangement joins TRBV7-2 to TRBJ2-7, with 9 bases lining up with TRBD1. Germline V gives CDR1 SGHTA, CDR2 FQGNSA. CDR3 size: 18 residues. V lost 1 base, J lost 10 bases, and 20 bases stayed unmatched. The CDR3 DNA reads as TGTGCCAGCAGCTTAGACAATGTCGGGACAGGGATACGTTCGGCCCAGTACTTC. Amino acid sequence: CASSLDNVGTGIRSAQYF.

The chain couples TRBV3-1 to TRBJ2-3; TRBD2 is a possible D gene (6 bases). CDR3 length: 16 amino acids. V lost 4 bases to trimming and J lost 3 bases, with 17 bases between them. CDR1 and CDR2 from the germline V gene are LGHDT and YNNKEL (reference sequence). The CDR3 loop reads CASSPTSRLRTDTQYF. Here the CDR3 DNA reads TGTGCCAGCAGCCCAACTAGCAGGCTTCGGACAGATACGCAGTATTTT.

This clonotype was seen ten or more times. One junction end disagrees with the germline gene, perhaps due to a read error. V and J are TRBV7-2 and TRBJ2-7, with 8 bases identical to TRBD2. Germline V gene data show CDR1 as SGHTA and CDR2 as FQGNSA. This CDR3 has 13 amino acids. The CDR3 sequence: CASSLGLAYEQYF. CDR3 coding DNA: TGCGCCAGCAGCTTGGGACTAGCCTACGAGCAGTACTTC.

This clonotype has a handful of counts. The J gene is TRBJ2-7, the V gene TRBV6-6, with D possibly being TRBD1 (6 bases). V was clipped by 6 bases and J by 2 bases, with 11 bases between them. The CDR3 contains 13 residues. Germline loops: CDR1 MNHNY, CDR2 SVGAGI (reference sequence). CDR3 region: CASSQQGTYEQYF. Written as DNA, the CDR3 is TGTGCCAGCAGCCAACAGGGAACCTACGAGCAGTACTTC.

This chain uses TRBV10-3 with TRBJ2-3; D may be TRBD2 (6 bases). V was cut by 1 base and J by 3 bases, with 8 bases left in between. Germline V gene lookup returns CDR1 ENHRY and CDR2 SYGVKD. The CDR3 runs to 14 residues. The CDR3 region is CAISEWDSTDTQYF. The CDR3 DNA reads TGTGCCATCAGTGAGTGGGACTCAACAGATACGCAGTATTTT.

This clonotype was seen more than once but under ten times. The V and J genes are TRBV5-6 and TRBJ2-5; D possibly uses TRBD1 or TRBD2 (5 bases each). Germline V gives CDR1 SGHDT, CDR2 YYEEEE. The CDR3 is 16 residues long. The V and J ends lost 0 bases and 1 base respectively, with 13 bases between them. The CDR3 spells CASSLGHLGVQETQYF. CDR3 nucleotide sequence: TGTGCCAGCAGCTTGGGGCACTTGGGGGTCCAAGAGACCCAGTACTTC.

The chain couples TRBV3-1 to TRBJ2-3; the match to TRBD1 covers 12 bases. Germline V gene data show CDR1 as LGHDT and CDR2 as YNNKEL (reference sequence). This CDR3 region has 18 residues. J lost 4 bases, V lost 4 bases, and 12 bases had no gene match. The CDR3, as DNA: TGTGCCAGCAGCCCAAAAGCCGGGGACAGGGGGCGCTCAGATACGCAGTATTTT. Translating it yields CASSPKAGDRGRSDTQYF.

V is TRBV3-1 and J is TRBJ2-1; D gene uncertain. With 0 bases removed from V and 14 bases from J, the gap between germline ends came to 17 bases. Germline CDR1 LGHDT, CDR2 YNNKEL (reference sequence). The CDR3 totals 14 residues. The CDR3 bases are TGTGCCAGCAGCCAAGATAGTGTGAGGCCTAGTGAGTTCTTC. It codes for CASSQDSVRPSEFF.

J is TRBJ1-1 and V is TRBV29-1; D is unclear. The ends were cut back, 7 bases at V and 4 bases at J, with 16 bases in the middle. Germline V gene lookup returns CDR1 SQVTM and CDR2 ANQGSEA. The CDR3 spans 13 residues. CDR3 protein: CSAELTVSTEAFF. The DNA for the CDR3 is TGCAGCGCCGAGCTGACCGTTAGCACTGAAGCTTTCTTT.

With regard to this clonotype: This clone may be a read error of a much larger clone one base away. Here the CDR3 DNA reads TGTGCCAGCAGTTACTCTCTGGGTCTGGGCTCCTACGAGCAGTACTTC. Translating gives CASSYSLGLGSYEQYF. This sequence joins TRBV6-5 and TRBJ2-7; D gene unclear. Per germline, CDR1 MNHEY and CDR2 SVGAGI. The CDR3 spans 16 residues. Trimming took 0 bases from V and 0 from J, leaving 12 bases between them.

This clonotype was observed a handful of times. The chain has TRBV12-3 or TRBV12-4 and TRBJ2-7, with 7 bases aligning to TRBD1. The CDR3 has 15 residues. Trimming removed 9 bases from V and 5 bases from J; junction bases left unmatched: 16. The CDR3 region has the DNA TGTGCCAGTGGATGGGGACCGCAGGGGGTCCACGAGCAGTACTTC. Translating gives CASGWGPQGVHEQYF.

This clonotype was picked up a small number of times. The CDR3 nucleotides are TGTGCCACCAGCAGAGATGGGAGTTTTGGGTACGAGCAGTACTTC. Amino acid sequence: CATSRDGSFGYEQYF. The chain links TRBV15 to TRBJ2-7, with D maybe TRBD2 (5 bases). Trimming cost V 0 bases and J 4 bases, with 13 bases left between them. This CDR3 has 15 residues. Germline assignment: CDR1 LNHNV and CDR2 YYDKDF (reference sequence).

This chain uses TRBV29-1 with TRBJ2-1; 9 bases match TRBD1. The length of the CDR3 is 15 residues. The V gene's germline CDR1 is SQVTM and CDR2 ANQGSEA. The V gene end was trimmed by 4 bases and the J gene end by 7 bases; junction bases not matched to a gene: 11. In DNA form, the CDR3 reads TGCAGCGTTGCCATCAGACAGGGGGGTGGTAATGAGCAGTTCTTC. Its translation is CSVAIRQGGGNEQFF.

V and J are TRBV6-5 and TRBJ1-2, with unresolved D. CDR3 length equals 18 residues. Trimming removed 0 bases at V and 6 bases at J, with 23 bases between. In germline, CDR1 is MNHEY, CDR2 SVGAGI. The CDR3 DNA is TGTGCCAGCAGTTACTCGGTCCTTTCGGGCAGAGACCTGGATGGCTACACCTTC. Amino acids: CASSYSVLSGRDLDGYTF.

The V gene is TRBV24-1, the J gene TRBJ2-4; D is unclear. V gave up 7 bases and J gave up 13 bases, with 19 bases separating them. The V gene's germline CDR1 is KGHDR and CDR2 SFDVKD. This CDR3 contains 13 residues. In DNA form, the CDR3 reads TGTGCCACCAGATCTTCTAGTCCCCATGAGCAGTACTTC. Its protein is CATRSSSPHEQYF.

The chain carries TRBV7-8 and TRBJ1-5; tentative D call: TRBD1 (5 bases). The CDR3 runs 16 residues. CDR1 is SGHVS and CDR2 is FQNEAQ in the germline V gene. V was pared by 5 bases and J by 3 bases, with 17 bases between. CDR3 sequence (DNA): TGTGCCAGCAGCACCCAAACGGGACCGCACAATCAGCCCCAGCATTTT. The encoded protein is CASSTQTGPHNQPQHF.

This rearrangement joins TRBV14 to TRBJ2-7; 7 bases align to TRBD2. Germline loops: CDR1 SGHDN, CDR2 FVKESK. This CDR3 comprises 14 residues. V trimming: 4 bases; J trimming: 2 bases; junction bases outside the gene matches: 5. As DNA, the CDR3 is TGTGCCAGCAGCCGAGCGGGACGTGCCTACGAGCAGTACTTC. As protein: CASSRAGRAYEQYF.

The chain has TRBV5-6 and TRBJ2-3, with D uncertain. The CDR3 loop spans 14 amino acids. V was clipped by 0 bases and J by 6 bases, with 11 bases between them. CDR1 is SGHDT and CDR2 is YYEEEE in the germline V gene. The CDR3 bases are TGTGCCAGCAGCTTGGTTGCCCGTAGGGATACGCAGTATTTT. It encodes CASSLVARRDTQYF.

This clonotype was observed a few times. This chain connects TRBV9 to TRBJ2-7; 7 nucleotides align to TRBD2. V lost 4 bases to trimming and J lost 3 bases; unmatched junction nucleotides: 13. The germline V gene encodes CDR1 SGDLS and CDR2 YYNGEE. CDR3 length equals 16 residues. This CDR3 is CASSPRSAGVVYEQYF. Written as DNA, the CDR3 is TGTGCCAGCAGCCCCCGGAGCGCGGGAGTGGTCTACGAGCAGTACTTC.

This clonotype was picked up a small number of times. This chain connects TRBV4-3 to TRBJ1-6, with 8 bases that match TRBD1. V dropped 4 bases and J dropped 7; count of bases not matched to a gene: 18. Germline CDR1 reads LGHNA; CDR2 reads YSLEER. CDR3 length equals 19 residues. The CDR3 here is CASSRSSTGQGFANSPLHF. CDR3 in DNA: TGCGCCAGCAGCCGCTCATCAACCGGACAGGGCTTTGCGAATTCACCCCTCCACTTT.

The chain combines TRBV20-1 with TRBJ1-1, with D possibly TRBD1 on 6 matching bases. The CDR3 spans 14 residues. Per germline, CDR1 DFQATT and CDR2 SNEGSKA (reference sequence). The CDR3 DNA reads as TGCAGCGCTGAGGGGGTGGAGGGAAGGGCTGAAGCTTTCTTT. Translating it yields CSAEGVEGRAEAFF.

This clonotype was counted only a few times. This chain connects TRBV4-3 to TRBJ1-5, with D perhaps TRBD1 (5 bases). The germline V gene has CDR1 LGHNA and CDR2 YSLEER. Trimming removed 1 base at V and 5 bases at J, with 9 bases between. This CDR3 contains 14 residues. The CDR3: CASSQVAGDQPQHF. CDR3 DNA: TGCGCCAGCAGCCAAGTAGCGGGGGATCAGCCCCAGCATTTT.

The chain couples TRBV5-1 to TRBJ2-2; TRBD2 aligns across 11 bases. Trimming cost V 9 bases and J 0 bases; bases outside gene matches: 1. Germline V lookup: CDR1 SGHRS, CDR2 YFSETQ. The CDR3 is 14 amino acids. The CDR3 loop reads CATGLAANTGELFF. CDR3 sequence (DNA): TGCGCCACGGGACTAGCGGCGAACACCGGGGAGCTGTTTTTT.

The CDR3 DNA reads TGTGCCAGCAGCTTAGGTCCAAGGCAGTACAATGAGCAGTTCTTC. Amino acid sequence: CASSLGPRQYNEQFF. The chain is built from TRBV7-9 and TRBJ2-1; D remains ambiguous. CDR3 size: 15 residues. Germline CDR1 reads SEHNR; CDR2 reads FQNEAQ (reference sequence). The V gene lost 1 base and the J gene lost 4 bases, with 11 bases spanning the gap.

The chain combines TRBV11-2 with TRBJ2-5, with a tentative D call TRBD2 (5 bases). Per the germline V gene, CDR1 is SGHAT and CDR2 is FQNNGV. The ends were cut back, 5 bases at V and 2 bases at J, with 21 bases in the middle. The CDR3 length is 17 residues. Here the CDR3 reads CASSPGIGGPFQETQYF. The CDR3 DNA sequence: TGTGCCAGCAGCCCTGGCATAGGCGGGCCCTTTCAAGAGACCCAGTACTTC.